A selection of T cell receptor beta chains follows, all from one sample in a study of T cells in Graves' hyperthyroidism and ophthalmopathy. In TCRdb, the multiplex PCR reads were re-called with MiXCR into one record per CDR3 protein. The sample lists 550,000 to 600,000 distinct CDR3 sequences, about half seen once, with roughly 19% in the top ten. Sequencing was done on a sample of peripheral blood or thyroid tissue (not recorded which). The source is an adult woman with Graves' disease, either hyperthyroidism or ophthalmopathy (not recorded which). CDR3s include the opening cysteine and the closing phenylalanine or tryptophan. The order of the fields is clone size, J gene, D gene, V gene, CDR3 DNA, CDR3 protein. The D gene is left open where the match is weak. Part of the rows lack a size; the others show once, few, many or a class for expanded clones.

size: NA; J: TRBJ2-5; D: TRBD2; V: TRBV11-1; DNA: TGTGCCAGCAGCTTAGCGCTGGGGAGCGGGAGGGAAGAGACGCAGTACTTC; CDR3: CASSLALGSGREETQYF
size: NA; J: TRBJ1-1; D: NA; V: TRBV30; DNA: TGTGCCCGGGGAACGAGGACTGAAGCTTTCTTT; CDR3: CARGTRTEAFF
size: NA; J: TRBJ1-2; D: NA; V: TRBV27; DNA: TGTGCCAGCAGTTTTTCACAGGGCGTGGGCTACACCTTC; CDR3: CASSFSQGVGYTF
size: NA; J: TRBJ2-7; D: TRBD1; V: TRBV7-6; DNA: TGTGCCAGCAGCTTAGGGACAGGGGGTTTCTACGAGCAGTACTTC; CDR3: CASSLGTGGFYEQYF
size: NA; J: TRBJ1-1; D: NA; V: TRBV27; DNA: TGTGCCAGCAGTTTAAACATTTACACTGAAGCTTTCTTT; CDR3: CASSLNIYTEAFF
size: NA; J: TRBJ1-1; D: NA; V: TRBV7-3; DNA: TGTGCCAGCTCACCCCAGGGAGGGCCCATGAACACTGAAGCTTTCTTT; CDR3: CASSPQGGPMNTEAFF
size: few; J: TRBJ2-3; D: TRBD2; V: TRBV19; DNA: TGTGCCAGTAGTCCCCTGGGACTAGCGGGATCTCGCACAGATACGCAGTATTTT; CDR3: CASSPLGLAGSRTDTQYF
size: NA; J: TRBJ2-2; D: NA; V: TRBV6-6; DNA: TGTGCCAGCACCTCCTGGGGCCAGAGACTCACCGGGGAGCTGTTTTTT; CDR3: CASTSWGQRLTGELFF
size: NA; J: TRBJ1-6; D: NA; V: TRBV9; DNA: TGTGCCAGCAGCACGTCGGGTGCTGGTTCACCCCTCCACTTT; CDR3: CASSTSGAGSPLHF
size: NA; J: TRBJ2-5; D: TRBD1; V: TRBV10-3; DNA: TGTGCCATCAGTGAGGAGGGGGCAATTGGAGAGACCCAGTACTTC; CDR3: CAISEEGAIGETQYF
size: NA; J: TRBJ1-1; D: TRBD1; V: TRBV7-6; DNA: TGTGCCAGCAGCTCCGCCGGGACAGGGGGCGACACTGAAGCTTTCTTT; CDR3: CASSSAGTGGDTEAFF
size: many; J: TRBJ1-5; D: NA; V: TRBV5-6; DNA: TGTGCCAGCAGCTTCATGGGTGGGGGAAGTAATCAGCCCCAGCATTTT; CDR3: CASSFMGGGSNQPQHF
size: NA; J: TRBJ1-1; D: NA; V: TRBV2; DNA: TGTGCCAGCAGTGTTGGCGGGGGCGCGGGGGCTGAAGCTTTCTTT; CDR3: CASSVGGGAGAEAFF
size: many; J: TRBJ2-7; D: TRBD2; V: TRBV20-1; DNA: TGCAGTTGGATACAAGTAGCGGGAGGAAACTTCTACGAGCAGTACTTC; CDR3: CSWIQVAGGNFYEQYF